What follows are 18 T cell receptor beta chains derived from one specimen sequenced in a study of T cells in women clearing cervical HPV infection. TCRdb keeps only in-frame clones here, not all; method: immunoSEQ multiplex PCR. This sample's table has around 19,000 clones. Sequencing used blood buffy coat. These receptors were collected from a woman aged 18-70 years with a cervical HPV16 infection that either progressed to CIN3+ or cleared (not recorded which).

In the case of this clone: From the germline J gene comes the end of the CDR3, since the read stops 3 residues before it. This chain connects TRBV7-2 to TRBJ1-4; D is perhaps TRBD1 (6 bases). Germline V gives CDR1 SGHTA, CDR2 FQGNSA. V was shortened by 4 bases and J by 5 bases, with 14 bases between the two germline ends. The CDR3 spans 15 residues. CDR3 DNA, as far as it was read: TGTGCCAGCAGCTATACGTACAGGGCGAATGAAAAA. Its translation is CASSYTYRANEK. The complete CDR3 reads CASSYTYRANEKLFF. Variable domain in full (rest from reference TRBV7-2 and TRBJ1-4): GAGVSQSPSNKVTEKGKDVELRCDPISGHTALYWYRQSLGQGLEFLIYFQGNSAPDKSGLPSDRFSAERTGGSVSTLTIQRTQQEDSAVYLCASSYTYRANEKLFFGSGTQLSVL.

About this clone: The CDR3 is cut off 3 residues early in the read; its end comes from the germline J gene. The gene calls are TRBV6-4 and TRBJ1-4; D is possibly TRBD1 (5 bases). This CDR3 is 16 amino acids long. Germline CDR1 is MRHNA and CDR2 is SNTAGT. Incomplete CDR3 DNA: TGTGCCAGCAGTGACAAGGGGAGCTCCTATAATTCACCA. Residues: CASSDKGSSYNSP. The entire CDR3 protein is CASSDKGSSYNSPLFF.

CDR3 DNA (partial): TGTGCCAGTAGTAGGCCAGCGGCAGCCAAAAACATT. Encoded protein: CASSRPAAAKNI. The full CDR3 protein is CASSRPAAAKNIQYF. This chain joins TRBV19 and TRBJ2-4; perhaps TRBD2 as D (5 bases). The read terminates 3 residues ahead of where the CDR3 ends, so the germline J gene completes it. Trimming removed 4 bases at V and 0 bases at J, with 10 bases between. Germline assignment: CDR1 LNHDA and CDR2 SQIVND (reference sequence). The CDR3 runs 15 residues. Together with reference TRBV19 and TRBJ2-4, the CDR3 gives the full variable domain: DGGITQSPKYLFRKEGQNVTLSCEQNLNHDAMYWYRQDPGQGLRLIYYSQIVNDFQKGDIAEGYSVSREKKESFPLTVTSAQKNPTAFYLCASSRPAAAKNIQYFGAGTRLSVL.

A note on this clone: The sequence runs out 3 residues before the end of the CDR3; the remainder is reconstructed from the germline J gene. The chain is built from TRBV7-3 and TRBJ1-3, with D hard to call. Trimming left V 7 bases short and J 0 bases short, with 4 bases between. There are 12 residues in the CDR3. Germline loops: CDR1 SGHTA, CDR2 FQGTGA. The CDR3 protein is CASIISGNTIYF. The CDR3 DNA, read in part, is TGTGCCAGCATCATCTCTGGAAACACC.

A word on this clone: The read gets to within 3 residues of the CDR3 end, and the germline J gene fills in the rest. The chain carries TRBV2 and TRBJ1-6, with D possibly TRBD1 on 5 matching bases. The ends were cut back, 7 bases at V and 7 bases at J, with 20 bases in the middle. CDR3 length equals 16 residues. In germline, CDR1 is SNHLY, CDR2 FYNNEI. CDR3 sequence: CASNKGVLTGNSPLHF. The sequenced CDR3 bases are TGTGCCAGCAACAAAGGTGTTCTTACAGGAAATTCACCC.

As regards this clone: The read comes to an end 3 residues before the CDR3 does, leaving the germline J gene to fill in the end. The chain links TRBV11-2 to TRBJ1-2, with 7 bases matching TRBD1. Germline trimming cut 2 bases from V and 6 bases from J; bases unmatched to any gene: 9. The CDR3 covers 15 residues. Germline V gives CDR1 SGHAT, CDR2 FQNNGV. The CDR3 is CASSLRDSQRNGYTF. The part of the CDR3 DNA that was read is TGTGCCAGCAGCTTAAGGGACAGCCAAAGGAATGGC.

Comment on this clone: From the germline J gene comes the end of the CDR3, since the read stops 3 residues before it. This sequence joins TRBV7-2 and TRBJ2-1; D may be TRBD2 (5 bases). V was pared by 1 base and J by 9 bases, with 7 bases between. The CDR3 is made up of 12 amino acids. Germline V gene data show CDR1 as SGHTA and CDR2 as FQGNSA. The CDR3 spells CASSLVRGEQFF. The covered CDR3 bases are TGTGCCAGCAGCTTAGTCCGGGGTGAG. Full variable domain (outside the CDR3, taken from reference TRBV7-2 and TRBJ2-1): GAGVSQSPSNKVTEKGKDVELRCDPISGHTALYWYRQSLGQGLEFLIYFQGNSAPDKSGLPSDRFSAERTGGSVSTLTIQRTQQEDSAVYLCASSLVRGEQFFGPGTRLTVL.

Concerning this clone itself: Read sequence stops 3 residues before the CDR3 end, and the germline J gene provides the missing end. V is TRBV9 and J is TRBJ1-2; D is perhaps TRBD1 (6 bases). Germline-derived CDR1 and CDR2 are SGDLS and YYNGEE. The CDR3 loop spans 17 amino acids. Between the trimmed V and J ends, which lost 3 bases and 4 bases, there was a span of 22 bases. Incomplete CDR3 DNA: TGTGCCAGCAGCGGTACTACTGGACAGTCCCTTTTCTATGGC. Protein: CASSGTTGQSLFYG. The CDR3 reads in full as CASSGTTGQSLFYGYTF.

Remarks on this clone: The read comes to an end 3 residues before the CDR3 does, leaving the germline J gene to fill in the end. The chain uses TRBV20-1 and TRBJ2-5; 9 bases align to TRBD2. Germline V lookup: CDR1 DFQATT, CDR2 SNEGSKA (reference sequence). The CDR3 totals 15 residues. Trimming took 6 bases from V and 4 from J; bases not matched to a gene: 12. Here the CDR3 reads CSARGTSITPETQYF. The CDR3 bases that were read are TGCAGTGCGAGGGGGACTAGCATTACCCCAGAGACC.

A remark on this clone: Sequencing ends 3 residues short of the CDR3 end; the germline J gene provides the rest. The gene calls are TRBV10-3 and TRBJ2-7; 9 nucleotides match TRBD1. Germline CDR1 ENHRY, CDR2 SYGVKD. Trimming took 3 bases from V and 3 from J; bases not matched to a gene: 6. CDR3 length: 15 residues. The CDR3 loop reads CAISDPGQGDYEQYF. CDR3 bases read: TGTGCCATCAGTGACCCGGGACAGGGAGACTACGAG.

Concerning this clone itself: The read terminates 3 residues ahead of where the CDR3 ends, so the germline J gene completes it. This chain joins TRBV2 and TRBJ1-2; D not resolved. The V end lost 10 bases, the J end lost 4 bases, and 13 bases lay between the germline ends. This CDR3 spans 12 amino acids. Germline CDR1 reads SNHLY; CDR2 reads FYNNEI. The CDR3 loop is CATAQLIYGYTF. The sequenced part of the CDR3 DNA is TGTGCCACCGCACAGCTAATCTATGGC.

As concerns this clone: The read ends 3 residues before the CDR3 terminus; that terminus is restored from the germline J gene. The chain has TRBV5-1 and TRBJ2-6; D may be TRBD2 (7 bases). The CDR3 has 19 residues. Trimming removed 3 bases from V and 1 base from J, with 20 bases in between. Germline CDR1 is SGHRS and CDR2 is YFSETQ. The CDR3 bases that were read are TGCGCCAGCAGCTCACCACAGGGAGGGCACTCGTCTGGGGCCAACGTC. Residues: CASSSPQGGHSSGANV. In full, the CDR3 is CASSSPQGGHSSGANVLTF.

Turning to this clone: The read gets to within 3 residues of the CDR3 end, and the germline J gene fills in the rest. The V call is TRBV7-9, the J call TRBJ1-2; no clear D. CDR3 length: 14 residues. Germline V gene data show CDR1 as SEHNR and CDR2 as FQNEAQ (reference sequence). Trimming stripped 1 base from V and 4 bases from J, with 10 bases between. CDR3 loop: CASSLVGELYGYTF. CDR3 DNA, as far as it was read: TGTGCCAGCAGCTTAGTCGGGGAACTCTATGGC. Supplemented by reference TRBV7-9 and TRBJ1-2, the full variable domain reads DTGVSQNPRHKITKRGQNVTFRCDPISEHNRLYWYRQTLGQGPEFLTYFQNEAQLEKSRLLSDRFSAERPKGSFSTLEIQRTEQGDSAMYLCASSLVGELYGYTFGSGTRLTVV.

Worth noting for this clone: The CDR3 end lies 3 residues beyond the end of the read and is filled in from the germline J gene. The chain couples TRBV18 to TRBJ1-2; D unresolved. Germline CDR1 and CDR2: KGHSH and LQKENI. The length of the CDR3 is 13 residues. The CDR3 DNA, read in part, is TGTGCCAGCTCAGGTGATGCGTTCCACGAC. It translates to CASSGDAFHD. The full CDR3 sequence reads CASSGDAFHDYTF.

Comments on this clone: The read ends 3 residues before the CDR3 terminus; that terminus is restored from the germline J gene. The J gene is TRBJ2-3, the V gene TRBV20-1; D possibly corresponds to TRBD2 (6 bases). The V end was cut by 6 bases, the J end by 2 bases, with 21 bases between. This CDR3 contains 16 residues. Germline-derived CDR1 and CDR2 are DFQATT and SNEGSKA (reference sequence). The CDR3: CSAPMGLSGDTDTQYF. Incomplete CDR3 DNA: TGCAGTGCCCCTATGGGACTTTCTGGGGACACAGATACG.

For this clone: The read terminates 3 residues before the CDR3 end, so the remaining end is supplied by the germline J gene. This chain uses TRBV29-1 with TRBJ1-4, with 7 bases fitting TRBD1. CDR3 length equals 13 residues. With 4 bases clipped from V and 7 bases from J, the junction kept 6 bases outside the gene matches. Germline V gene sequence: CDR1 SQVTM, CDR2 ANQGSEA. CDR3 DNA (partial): TGCAGCGTTGTCGACAGGGCGCGTGAAAAA. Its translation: CSVVDRAREK. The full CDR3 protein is CSVVDRAREKLFF.

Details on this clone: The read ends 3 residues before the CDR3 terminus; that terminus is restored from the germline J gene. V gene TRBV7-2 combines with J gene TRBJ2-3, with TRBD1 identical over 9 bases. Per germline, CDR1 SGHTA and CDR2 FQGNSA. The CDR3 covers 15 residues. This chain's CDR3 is CASSFQTGGQETQYF. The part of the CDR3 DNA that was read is TGTGCCAGCAGCTTCCAAACAGGGGGCCAAGAGACG.

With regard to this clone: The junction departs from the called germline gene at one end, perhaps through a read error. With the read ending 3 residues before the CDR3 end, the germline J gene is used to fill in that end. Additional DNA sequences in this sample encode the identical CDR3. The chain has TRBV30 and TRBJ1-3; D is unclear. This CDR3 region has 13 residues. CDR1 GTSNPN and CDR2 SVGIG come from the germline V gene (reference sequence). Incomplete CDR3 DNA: TGTGCCTGGAGCTCTCTACGGGGAAACACA. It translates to CAWSSLRGNT. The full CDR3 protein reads CAWSSLRGNTIYF.